This T cell receptor (beta chain) is from a study of cytomegalovirus exposure and HLA in healthy donors. PCR primers comprised 60 Vbeta and 13 Jbeta primers. Measured with immunoSEQ multiplex PCR; TCRdb has only the in-frame clones, and not every one. The sample has around 190,000 clones, 87% seen once. The clonotype comes from a boy younger than 10 in good health and CMV-seronegative. Sequenced: PBMCs.

The DNA for the CDR3 is TGTGCCAGCAGCGTAGCGGAGGGAAACACCATATATTTT. Translation gives CASSVAEGNTIYF. V and J are TRBV9 and TRBJ1-3, with unresolved D. With 0 bases removed from V and 4 bases from J, the gap between germline ends came to 5 bases. This CDR3 has 13 amino acids. Germline V gene lookup returns CDR1 SGDLS and CDR2 YYNGEE.